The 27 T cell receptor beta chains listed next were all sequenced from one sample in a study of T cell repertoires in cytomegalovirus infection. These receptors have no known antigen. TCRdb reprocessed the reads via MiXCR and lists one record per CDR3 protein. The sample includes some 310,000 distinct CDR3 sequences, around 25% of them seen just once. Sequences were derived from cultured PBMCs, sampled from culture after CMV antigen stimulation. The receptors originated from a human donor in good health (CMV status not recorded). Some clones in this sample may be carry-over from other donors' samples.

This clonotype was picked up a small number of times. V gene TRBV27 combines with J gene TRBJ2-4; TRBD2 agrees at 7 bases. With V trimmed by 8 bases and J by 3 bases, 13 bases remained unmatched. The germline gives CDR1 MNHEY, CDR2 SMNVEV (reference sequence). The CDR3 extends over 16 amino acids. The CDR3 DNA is TGTGCCAGCCGTGAGTTGGGGAGGGTGGACAAAAACATTCAGTACTTC. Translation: CASRELGRVDKNIQYF.

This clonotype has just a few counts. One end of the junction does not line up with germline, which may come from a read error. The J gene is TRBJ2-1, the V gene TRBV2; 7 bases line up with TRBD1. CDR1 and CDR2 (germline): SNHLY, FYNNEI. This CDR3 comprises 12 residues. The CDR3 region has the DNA TGTGCCAGCGGTGACAGGGCTAATGAGCAGTTCTTC. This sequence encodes CASGDRANEQFF.

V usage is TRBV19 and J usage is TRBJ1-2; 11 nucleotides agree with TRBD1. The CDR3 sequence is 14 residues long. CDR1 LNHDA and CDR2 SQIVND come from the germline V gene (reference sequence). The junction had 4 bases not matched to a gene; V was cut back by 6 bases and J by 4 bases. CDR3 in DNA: TGTGCCAGTAGGCGGACAGGGGGCCTCTATGGCTACACCTTC. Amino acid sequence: CASRRTGGLYGYTF.

CDR3 coding DNA: TGCGCCAGCAGCCAAGATCTAAATGCAGGGCGAGGCTACACCTTC. The encoded protein is CASSQDLNAGRGYTF. This chain links TRBV4-1 with TRBJ1-2, with D possibly being TRBD1 (5 bases). The germline V gene has CDR1 MGHRA and CDR2 YSYEKL. This CDR3 region has 15 residues. V gave up 0 bases and J gave up 8 bases, with 16 bases separating them.

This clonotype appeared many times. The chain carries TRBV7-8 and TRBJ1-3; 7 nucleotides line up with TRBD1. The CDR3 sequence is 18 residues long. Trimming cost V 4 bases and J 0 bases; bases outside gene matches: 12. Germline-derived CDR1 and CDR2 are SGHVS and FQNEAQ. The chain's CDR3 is CASSYDSGTAYSGNTIYF. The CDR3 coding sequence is TGTGCCAGCAGCTACGATTCCGGGACAGCCTACTCTGGAAACACCATATATTTT.

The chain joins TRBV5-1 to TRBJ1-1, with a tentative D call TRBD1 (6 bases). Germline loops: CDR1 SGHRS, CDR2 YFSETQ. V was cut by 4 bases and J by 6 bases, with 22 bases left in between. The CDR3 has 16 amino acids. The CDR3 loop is CASSRAGDNILPEAFF. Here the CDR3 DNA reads TGCGCCAGCAGCCGCGCGGGGGACAACATACTCCCTGAAGCTTTCTTT.

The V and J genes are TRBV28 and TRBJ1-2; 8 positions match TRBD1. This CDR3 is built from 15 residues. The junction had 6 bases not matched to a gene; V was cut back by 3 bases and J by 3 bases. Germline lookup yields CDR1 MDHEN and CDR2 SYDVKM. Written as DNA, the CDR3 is TGTGCCAGCAGTTTGTTGTCAGGGGGCGACTATGGCTACACCTTC. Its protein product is CASSLLSGGDYGYTF.

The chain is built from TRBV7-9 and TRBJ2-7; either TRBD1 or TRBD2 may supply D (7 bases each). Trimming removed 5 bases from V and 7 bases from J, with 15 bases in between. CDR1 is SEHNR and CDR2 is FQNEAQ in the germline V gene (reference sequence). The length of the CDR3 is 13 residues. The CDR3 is CASSSRGGLEQYF. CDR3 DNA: TGTGCCAGCAGCAGCAGGGGGGGGCTTGAGCAGTACTTC.

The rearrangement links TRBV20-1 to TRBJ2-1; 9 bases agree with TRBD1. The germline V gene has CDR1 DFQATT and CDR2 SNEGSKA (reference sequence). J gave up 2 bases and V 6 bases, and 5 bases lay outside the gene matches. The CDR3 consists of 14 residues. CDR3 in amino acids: CSAEGQGTYNEQFF. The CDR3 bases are TGCAGTGCGGAGGGACAGGGTACCTACAATGAGCAGTTCTTC.

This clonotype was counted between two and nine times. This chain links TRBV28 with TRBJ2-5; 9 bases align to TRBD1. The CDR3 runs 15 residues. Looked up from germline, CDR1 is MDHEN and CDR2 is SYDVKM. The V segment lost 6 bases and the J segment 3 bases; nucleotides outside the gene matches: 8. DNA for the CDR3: TGTGCCAGCAGCCCCGGGACAGGGCCGAAAGAGACCCAGTACTTC. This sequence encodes CASSPGTGPKETQYF.

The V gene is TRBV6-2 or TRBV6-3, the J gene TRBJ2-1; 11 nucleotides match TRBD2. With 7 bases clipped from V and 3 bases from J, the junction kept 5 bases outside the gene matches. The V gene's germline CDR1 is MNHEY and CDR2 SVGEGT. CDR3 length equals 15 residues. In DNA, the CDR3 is TGTGCCAGCATCAAGGGGACTAGCGGCTACAATGAGCAGTTCTTC. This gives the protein CASIKGTSGYNEQFF.

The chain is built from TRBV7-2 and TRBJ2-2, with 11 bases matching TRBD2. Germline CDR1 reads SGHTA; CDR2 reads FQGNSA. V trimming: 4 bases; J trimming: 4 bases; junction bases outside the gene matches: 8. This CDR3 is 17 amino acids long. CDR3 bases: TGTGCCAGCAGCTCCCCGACTAGCGGGACCCTCACCGGGGAGCTGTTTTTT. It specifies CASSSPTSGTLTGELFF.

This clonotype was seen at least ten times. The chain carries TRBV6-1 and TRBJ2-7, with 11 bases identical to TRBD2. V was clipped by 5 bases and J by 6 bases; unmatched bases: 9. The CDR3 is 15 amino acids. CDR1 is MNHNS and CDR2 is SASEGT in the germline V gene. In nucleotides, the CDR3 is TGTGCCAGCAGTCAAACTAGCGGGAGAGCTCTCGAGCAGTACGTC. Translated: CASSQTSGRALEQYV.

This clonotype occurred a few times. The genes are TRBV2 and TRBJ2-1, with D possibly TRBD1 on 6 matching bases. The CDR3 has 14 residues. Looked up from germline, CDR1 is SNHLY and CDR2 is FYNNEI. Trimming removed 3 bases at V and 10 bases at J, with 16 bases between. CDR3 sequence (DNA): TGTGCCAGCAGTGATGTGGTACGGGGACAAGAGCAGTTCTTC. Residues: CASSDVVRGQEQFF.

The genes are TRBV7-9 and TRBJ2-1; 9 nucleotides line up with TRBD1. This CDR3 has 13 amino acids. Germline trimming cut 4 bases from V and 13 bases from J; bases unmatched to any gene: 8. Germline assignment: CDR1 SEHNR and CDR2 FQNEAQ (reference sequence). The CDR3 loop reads CASSSRDRAGQFF. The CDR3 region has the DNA TGTGCCAGCAGCTCCAGGGACAGGGCAGGTCAGTTCTTC.

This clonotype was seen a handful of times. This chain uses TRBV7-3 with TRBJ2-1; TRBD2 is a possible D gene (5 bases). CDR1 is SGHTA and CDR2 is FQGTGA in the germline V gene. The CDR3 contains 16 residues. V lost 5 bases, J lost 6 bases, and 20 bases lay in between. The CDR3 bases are TGTGCCAGCAGCCCCGGCGGGCCGCTCAATATCAATGAGCAGTTCTTC. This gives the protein CASSPGGPLNINEQFF.

The CDR3: CASSPAGGAQGARSSYNEQFF. In nucleotides, the CDR3 is TGTGCCAGCTCACCAGCAGGAGGAGCACAGGGGGCGCGAAGCTCCTACAATGAGCAGTTCTTC. The chain has TRBV18 and TRBJ2-1; 9 nucleotides line up with TRBD1. This CDR3 region has 21 residues. Germline CDR1 and CDR2: KGHSH and LQKENI. The junction had 17 bases not matched to a gene; V was cut back by 2 bases and J by 0 bases.

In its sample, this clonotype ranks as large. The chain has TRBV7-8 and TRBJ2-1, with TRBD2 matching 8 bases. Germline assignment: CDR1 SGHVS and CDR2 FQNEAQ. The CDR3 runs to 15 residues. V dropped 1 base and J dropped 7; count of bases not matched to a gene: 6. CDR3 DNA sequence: TGTGCCAGCAGCTTAGGGACTAGCCTGCAGAATGAGCAGTTCTTC. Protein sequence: CASSLGTSLQNEQFF.

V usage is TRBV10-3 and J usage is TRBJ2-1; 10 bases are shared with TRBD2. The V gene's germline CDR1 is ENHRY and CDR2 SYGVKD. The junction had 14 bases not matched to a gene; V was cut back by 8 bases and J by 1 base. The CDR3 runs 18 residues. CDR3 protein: CAIPKGPSGSLSYNEQFF. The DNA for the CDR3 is TGTGCCATCCCGAAGGGCCCTAGCGGGAGTCTTTCCTACAATGAGCAGTTCTTC.

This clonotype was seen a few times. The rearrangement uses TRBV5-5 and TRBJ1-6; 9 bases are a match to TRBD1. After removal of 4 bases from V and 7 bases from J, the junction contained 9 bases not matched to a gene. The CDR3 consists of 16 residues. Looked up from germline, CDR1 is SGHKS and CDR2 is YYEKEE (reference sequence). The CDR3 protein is CASSRYQGQGNSPLHF. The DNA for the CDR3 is TGTGCCAGCAGCCGATACCAAGGACAGGGGAATTCACCCCTCCACTTT.

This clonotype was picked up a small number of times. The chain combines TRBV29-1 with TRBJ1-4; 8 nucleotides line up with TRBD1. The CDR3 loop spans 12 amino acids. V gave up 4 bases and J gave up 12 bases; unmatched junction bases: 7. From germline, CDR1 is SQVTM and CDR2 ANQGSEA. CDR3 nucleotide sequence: TGCAGCGTTGGCCGGGACAGGCTACAACTGTTTTTT. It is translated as CSVGRDRLQLFF.

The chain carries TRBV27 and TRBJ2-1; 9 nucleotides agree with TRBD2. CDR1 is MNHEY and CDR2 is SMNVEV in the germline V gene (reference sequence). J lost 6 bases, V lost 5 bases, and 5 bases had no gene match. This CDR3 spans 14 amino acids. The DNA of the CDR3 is TGTGCCAGCAGTGGGACTAGCTTAGGCAATGAGCAGTTCTTC. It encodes CASSGTSLGNEQFF.

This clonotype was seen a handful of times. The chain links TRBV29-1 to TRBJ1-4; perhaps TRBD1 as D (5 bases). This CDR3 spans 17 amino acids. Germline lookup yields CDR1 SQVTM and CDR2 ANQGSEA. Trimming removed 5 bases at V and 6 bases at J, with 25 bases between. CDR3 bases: TGCAGCGTTTCCCGAGGGCAGAATACTGGGGCTGATGAAAAACTGTTTTTT. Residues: CSVSRGQNTGADEKLFF.

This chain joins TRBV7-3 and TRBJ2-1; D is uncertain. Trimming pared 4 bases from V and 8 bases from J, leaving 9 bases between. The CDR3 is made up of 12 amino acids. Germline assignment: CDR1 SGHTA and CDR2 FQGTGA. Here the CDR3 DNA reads TGTGCCAGCAGCTCGAGAGTCTATGAGCAGTTCTTC. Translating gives CASSSRVYEQFF.

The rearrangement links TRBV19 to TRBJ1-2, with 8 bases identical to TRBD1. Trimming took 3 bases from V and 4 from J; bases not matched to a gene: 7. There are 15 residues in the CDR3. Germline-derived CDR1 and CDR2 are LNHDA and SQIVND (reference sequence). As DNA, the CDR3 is TGTGCCAGTAGTATTGGAGCAGGGGGCATCTATGGCTACACCTTC. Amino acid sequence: CASSIGAGGIYGYTF.

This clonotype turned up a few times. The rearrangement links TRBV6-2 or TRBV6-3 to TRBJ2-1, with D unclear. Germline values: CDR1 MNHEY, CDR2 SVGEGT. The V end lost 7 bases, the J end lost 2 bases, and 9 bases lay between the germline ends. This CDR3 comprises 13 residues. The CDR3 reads CASTPTAYNEQFF. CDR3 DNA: TGTGCCAGCACCCCGACCGCCTACAATGAGCAGTTCTTC.

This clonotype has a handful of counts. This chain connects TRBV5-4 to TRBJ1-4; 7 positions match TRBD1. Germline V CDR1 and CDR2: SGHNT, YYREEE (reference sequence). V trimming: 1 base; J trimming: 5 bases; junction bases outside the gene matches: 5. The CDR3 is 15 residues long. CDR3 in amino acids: CASSLMGQSNEKLFF. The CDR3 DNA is TGTGCCAGCAGCTTGATGGGACAGAGCAATGAAAAACTGTTTTTT.